This T cell receptor (beta chain) was captured in a study of blood T cell repertoires in COVID-19. Study as a whole: Whether acute or convalescent, the COVID-19 samples came from the United States, Italy and Spain. PBMCs, B-cell-depleted T cells, or T cells were the source of the cDNA or gDNA that made up the material.

Per the original data handling: For nucleated cells, counts were estimated from reference gene primer amplification. The table came from immunoSEQ multiplex PCR; TCRdb's copy has only in-frame clones and leaves some out. That table furnishes V, J and clone size, whereas the DNA furnished D and trimming. The sample records 130,000 or so clones, 85% to 90% being singletons. V was pared by 6 bases and J by 6 bases, with 12 bases of the junction left unmatched. There are 16 residues in the CDR3. Germline V gene data show CDR1 as LNHDA and CDR2 as SQIVND (reference sequence). V is TRBV19 and J is TRBJ2-2; 8 nucleotides agree with TRBD2. Sequencing was carried out using peripheral blood. The source of this sequence is a man between 65 and 85 years old with active or convalescent COVID-19. The CDR3 spells CASREGSGSKAGELFF. CDR3 DNA sequence: TGTGCCAGTAGAGAGGGGAGCGGGAGTAAGGCCGGGGAGCTGTTTTTT.